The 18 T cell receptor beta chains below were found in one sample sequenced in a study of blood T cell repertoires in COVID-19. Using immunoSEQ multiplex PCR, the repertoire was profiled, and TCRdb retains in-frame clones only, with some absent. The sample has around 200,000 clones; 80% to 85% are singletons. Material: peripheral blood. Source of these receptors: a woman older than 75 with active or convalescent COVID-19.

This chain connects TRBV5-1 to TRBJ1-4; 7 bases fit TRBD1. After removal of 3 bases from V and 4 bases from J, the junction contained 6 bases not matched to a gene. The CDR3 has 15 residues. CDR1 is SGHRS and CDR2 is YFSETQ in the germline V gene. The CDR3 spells CASSSPGGSNEKLFF. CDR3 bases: TGCGCCAGCAGCTCTCCAGGGGGAAGTAATGAAAAACTGTTTTTT. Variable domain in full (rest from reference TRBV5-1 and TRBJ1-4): KAGVTQTPRYLIKTRGQQVTLSCSPISGHRSVSWYQQTPGQGLQFLFEYFSETQRNKGNFPGRFSGRQFSNSRSEMNVSTLELGDSALYLCASSSPGGSNEKLFFGSGTQLSVL.

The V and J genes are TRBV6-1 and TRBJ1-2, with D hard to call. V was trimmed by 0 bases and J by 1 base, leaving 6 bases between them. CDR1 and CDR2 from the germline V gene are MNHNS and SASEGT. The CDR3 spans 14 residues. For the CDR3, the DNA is TGTGCCAGCAGTGAAGCTGGCGGTAACTATGGCTACACCTTC. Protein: CASSEAGGNYGYTF.

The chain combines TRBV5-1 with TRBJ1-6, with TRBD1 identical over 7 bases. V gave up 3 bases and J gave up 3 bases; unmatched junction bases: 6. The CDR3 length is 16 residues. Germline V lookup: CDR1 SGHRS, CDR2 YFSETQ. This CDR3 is CASSSGTVYYNSPLHF. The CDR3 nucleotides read TGCGCCAGCAGCTCGGGGACAGTGTACTATAATTCACCCCTCCACTTT.

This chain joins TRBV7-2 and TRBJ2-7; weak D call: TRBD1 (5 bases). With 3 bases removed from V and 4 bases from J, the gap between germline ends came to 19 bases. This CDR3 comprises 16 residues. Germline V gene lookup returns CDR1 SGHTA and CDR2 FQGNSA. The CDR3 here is CASSFATPRVGYEQYF. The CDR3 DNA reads TGTGCCAGCAGCTTTGCAACCCCCAGGGTGGGGTACGAGCAGTACTTC.

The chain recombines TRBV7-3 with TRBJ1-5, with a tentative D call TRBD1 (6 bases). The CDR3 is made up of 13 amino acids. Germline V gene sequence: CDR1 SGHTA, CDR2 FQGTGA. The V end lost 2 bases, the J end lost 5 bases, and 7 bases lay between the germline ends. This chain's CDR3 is CASSLYRDQPQHF. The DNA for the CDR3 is TGTGCCAGCAGCTTATACAGGGATCAGCCCCAGCATTTT.

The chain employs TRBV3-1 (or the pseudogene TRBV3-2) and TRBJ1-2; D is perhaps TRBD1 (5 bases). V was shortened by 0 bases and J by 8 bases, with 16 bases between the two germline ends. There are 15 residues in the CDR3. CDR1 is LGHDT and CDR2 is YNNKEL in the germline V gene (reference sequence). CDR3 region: CASSQEGGQGNGYTF. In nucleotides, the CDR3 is TGTGCCAGCAGCCAAGAAGGAGGGCAGGGTAACGGCTACACCTTC.

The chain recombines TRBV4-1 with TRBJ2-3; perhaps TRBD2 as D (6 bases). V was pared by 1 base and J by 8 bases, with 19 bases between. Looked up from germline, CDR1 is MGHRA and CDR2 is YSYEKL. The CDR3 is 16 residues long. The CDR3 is CASSQVLGRVHVTQYF. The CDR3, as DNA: TGCGCCAGCAGCCAAGTTCTCGGGAGAGTTCACGTTACGCAGTATTTT.

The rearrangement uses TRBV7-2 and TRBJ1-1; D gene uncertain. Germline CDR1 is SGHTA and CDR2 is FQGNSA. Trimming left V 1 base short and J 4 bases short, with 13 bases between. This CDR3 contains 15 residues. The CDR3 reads CASSLGVPGATEAFF. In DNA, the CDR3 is TGTGCCAGCAGCTTAGGGGTACCGGGAGCCACTGAAGCTTTCTTT.

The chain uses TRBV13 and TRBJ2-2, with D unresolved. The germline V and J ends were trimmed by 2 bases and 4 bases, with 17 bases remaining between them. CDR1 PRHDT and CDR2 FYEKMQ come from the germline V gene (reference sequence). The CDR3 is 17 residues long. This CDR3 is CASSLRSLPRVTGELFF. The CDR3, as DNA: TGTGCCAGCAGCTTAAGGTCTCTACCCCGGGTCACCGGGGAGCTGTTTTTT.

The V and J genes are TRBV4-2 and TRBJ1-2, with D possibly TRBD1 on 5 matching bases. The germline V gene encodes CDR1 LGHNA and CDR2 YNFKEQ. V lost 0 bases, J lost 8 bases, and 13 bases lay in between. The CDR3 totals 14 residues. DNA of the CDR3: TGTGCCAGCAGCCAAGATGGCAGGGTTGGAGGCTACACCTTC. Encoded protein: CASSQDGRVGGYTF.

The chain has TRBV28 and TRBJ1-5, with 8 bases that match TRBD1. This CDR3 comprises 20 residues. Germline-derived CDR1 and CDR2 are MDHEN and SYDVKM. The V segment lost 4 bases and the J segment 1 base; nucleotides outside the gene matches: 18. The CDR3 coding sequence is TGTGCCAGCAGTTCATGGCAGGGGGCGCTTATGATCGGGAGCAATCAGCCCCAGCATTTT. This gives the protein CASSSWQGALMIGSNQPQHF. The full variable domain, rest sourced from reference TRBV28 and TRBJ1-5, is DVKVTQSSRYLVKRTGEKVFLECVQDMDHENMFWYRQDPGLGLRLIYFSYDVKMKEKGDIPEGYSVSREKKERFSLILESASTNQTSMYLCASSSWQGALMIGSNQPQHFGDGTRLSIL.

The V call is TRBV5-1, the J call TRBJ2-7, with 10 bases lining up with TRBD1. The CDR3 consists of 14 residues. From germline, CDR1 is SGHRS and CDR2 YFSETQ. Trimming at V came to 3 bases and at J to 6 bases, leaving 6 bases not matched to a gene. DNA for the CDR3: TGCGCCAGCAGCTGGACAGGGGGGTTACTCGAGCAGTACTTC. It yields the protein CASSWTGGLLEQYF.

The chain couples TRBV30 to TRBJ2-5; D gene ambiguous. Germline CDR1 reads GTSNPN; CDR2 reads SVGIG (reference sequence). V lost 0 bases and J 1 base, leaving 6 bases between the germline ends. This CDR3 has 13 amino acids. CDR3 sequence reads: CAWSVRIQETQYF. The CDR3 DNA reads TGTGCCTGGAGTGTCAGAATCCAAGAGACCCAGTACTTC.

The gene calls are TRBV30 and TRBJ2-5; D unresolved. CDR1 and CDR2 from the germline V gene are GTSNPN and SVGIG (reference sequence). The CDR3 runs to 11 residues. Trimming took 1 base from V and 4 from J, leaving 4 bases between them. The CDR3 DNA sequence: TGTGCCTGGAGTGCCTCAGAGACCCAGTACTTC. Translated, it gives CAWSASETQYF.

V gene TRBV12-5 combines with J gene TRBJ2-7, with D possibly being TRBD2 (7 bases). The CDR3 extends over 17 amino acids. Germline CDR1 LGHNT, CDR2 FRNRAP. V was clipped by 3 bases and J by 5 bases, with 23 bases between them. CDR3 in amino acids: CASGFTGAAGKGDEQYF. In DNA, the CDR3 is TGTGCTAGTGGTTTCACTGGCGCAGCGGGAAAGGGGGACGAGCAGTACTTC.

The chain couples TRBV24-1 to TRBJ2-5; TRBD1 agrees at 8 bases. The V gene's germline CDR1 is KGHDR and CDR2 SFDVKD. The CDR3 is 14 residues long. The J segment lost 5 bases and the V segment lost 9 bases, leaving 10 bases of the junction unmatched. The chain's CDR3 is CATGQGGPRETQYF. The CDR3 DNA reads TGTGCCACCGGACAGGGTGGCCCCCGGGAGACCCAGTACTTC.

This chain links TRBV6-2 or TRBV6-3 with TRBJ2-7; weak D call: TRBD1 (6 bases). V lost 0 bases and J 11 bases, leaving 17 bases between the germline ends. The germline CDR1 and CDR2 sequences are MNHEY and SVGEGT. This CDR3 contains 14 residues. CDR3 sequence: CASSYSYRDTWEYF. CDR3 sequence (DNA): TGTGCCAGCAGTTACTCCTACCGGGACACTTGGGAGTACTTC.

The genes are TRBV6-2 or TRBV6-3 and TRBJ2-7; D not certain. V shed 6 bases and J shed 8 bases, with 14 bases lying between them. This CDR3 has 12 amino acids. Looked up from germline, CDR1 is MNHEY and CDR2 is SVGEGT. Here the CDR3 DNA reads TGTGCCAGCAGCTCGGTACTCCCGCAGCAGTACTTC. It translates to CASSSVLPQQYF.